This paragraph covers one T cell receptor (beta chain) sequence. Its matching antigen is unknown. The sample belongs to a study of long-term antiretroviral therapy in people with HIV. Trimming left V 3 bases short and J 11 bases short, with 11 bases between. The length of the CDR3 is 12 residues. Germline CDR1 is SEHNR and CDR2 is FQNEAQ (reference sequence). Findings and limits, study-wide: Increased diversity was seen after ART, yet it remained lower than in transplant donor controls. Every time point showed a repertoire led by clones expanded before ART.

With survey level as its setting, the immunoSEQ assay was v3.0. Sequencing used immunoSEQ multiplex PCR; TCRdb keeps in-frame clones, though not all of them. The profile shows about 24,000 clones, around 80% of them singletons. This receptor was taken from a woman aged 40 to 55 with HIV. The chain combines TRBV7-9 with TRBJ1-3; D ambiguous. The sequencing used unsorted PBMCs, collected 1.2 years after starting antiretroviral therapy. The CDR3 sequence: CASSFGETAIYF. The DNA for the CDR3 is TGTGCCAGCAGCTTCGGCGAAACGGCCATATATTTT.